This T cell receptor beta chain was profiled in a study of blood T cell repertoires in COVID-19. Across the study: Some COVID-19 samples were acute and others convalescent; all came from the United States, Italy and Spain.

Sequencing used immunoSEQ multiplex PCR; TCRdb keeps in-frame clones, though not all of them. The sample holds approximately 230,000 clones; around 82% are singletons and the top ten take roughly 4.9%. Germline assignment: CDR1 MNHEY and CDR2 SMNVEV (reference sequence). V lost 6 bases, J lost 4 bases, and 10 bases lay in between. The CDR3 spans 13 residues. This clonotype originated in a woman of 80 years or more with active or convalescent COVID-19. The chain recombines TRBV27 with TRBJ1-5; TRBD1 might be the D (6 bases). The sequencing input was peripheral blood. The CDR3 DNA sequence: TGTGCCAGCAGACAGGGTTGGAATCAGCCCCAGCATTTT. It yields the protein CASRQGWNQPQHF.